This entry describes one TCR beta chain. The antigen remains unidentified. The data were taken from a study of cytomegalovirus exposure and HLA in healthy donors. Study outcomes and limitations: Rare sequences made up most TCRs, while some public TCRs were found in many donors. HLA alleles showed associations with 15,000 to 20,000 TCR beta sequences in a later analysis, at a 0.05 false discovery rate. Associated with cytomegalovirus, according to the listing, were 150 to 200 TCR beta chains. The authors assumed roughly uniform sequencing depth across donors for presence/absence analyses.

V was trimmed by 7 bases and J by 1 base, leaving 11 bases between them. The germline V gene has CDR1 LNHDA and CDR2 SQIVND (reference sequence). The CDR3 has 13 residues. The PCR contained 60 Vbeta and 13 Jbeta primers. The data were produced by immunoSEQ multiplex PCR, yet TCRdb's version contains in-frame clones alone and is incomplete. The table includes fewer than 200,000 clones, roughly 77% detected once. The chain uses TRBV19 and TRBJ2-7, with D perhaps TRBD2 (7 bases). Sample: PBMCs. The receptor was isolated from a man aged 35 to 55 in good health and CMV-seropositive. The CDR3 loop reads CASKGGKSYEQYF. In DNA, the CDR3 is TGTGCCAGTAAGGGGGGGAAGTCCTACGAGCAGTACTTC. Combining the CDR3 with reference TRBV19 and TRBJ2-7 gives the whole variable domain DGGITQSPKYLFRKEGQNVTLSCEQNLNHDAMYWYRQDPGQGLRLIYYSQIVNDFQKGDIAEGYSVSREKKESFPLTVTSAQKNPTAFYLCASKGGKSYEQYFGPGTRLTVT.